Shown below are 23 T cell receptor beta chains from a single sample sequenced in a study of CD8 T cell repertoires and HIV-1 epitope variants. These receptors lack a known antigen. Repertoires were generated with immunoSEQ multiplex PCR, while TCRdb's copy carries only in-frame clones and drops some. The table includes over 4,000 clones, approximately 71% detected once. Sequencing was done on a sample of cultured CD8+ T cells derived from PBMCs. These receptors came from a male donor with HIV.

This chain links TRBV4-3 with TRBJ1-1, with TRBD1 as a possible D gene (6 bases). The CDR3 is 16 residues long. In germline, CDR1 is LGHNA, CDR2 YSLEER. Trimming removed 0 bases at V and 1 base at J, with 12 bases between. This CDR3 reads CASSQDGGQGNTEAFF. The CDR3 nucleotides read TGCGCCAGCAGCCAAGATGGGGGGCAGGGGAACACTGAAGCTTTCTTT.

The genes are TRBV6-5 and TRBJ2-7, with 7 bases that match TRBD1. The CDR3 length is 15 residues. Germline CDR1 MNHEY, CDR2 SVGAGI. V was pared by 2 bases and J by 4 bases, with 8 bases of the junction left unmatched. CDR3: CASSYIGQALYEQYF. The CDR3 DNA is TGTGCCAGCAGTTACATCGGACAGGCTTTATACGAGCAGTACTTC.

V gene TRBV11-2 combines with J gene TRBJ2-2; D remains unclear. The V gene lost 5 bases and the J gene lost 0 bases, with 7 bases spanning the gap. This CDR3 spans 14 amino acids. Germline assignment: CDR1 SGHAT and CDR2 FQNNGV. The CDR3 DNA sequence: TGTGCCAGCAGCGTAACAGCGAACACCGGGGAGCTGTTTTTT. Protein: CASSVTANTGELFF.

This chain uses TRBV4-3 with TRBJ2-3; D tentatively fits TRBD1 or TRBD2 (5 bases each). Germline lookup yields CDR1 LGHNA and CDR2 YSLEER. The CDR3 is made up of 15 amino acids. With 1 base removed from V and 4 bases from J, the gap between germline ends came to 12 bases. CDR3 loop: CASSQGVEGPDTQYF. As DNA, the CDR3 is TGCGCCAGCAGCCAAGGAGTCGAGGGGCCAGATACGCAGTATTTT.

The V call is TRBV6-6, the J call TRBJ2-7; the match to TRBD1 covers 9 bases. The CDR3 length is 15 residues. After removal of 0 bases from V and 4 bases from J, the junction contained 4 bases not matched to a gene. The germline V gene has CDR1 MNHNY and CDR2 SVGAGI (reference sequence). This chain's CDR3 is CASSYSGTGLYEQYF. CDR3 bases: TGTGCCAGCAGTTACTCCGGGACAGGGTTGTACGAGCAGTACTTC.

V gene TRBV6-5 combines with J gene TRBJ1-5; D possibly corresponds to TRBD1 (6 bases). The germline V gene encodes CDR1 MNHEY and CDR2 SVGAGI. V lost 5 bases and J lost 3, with 11 bases in between. The CDR3 is 14 amino acids. CDR3: CASSTGKYNQPQHF. The CDR3 region has the DNA TGTGCCAGCAGTACAGGGAAATACAATCAGCCCCAGCATTTT.

This chain joins TRBV4-3 and TRBJ2-6; D is possibly TRBD1 (5 bases). This CDR3 has 17 amino acids. Trimming left V 0 bases short and J 0 bases short, with 9 bases between. Germline V gene data show CDR1 as LGHNA and CDR2 as YSLEER. The CDR3 nucleotides are TGCGCCAGCAGCCAAGATCTAGGGGCCTCTGGGGCCAACGTCCTGACTTTC. Translated: CASSQDLGASGANVLTF.

The V call is TRBV11-2, the J call TRBJ2-7; D gene uncertain. Germline-derived CDR1 and CDR2 are SGHAT and FQNNGV. There are 15 residues in the CDR3. V was cut by 5 bases and J by 5 bases, with 19 bases left in between. The CDR3: CASSPRAGLSDEQYF. The CDR3 nucleotides read TGTGCCAGCAGCCCTAGGGCAGGCCTCTCGGACGAGCAGTACTTC.

This clone was seen a few times. This chain connects TRBV5-1 to TRBJ2-7, with TRBD2 as a possible D gene (5 bases). V was trimmed by 2 bases and J by 7 bases, leaving 10 bases between them. The CDR3 runs to 12 residues. CDR1 and CDR2 from the germline V gene are SGHRS and YFSETQ. CDR3: CASSLNTGEQYF. The CDR3 region has the DNA TGCGCCAGCAGCTTAAACACGGGGGAGCAGTACTTC. The complete variable domain, with remaining parts taken from reference TRBV5-1 and TRBJ2-7, reads KAGVTQTPRYLIKTRGQQVTLSCSPISGHRSVSWYQQTPGQGLQFLFEYFSETQRNKGNFPGRFSGRQFSNSRSEMNVSTLELGDSALYLCASSLNTGEQYFGPGTRLTVT.

V gene TRBV28 combines with J gene TRBJ1-6; D gene ambiguous. This CDR3 comprises 15 residues. V lost 1 base, J lost 3 bases, and 7 bases lay in between. Germline CDR1 reads MDHEN; CDR2 reads SYDVKM. The CDR3 bases are TGTGCCAGCAGTTTATCCTTCAGCTATAATTCACCCCTCCACTTT. As protein: CASSLSFSYNSPLHF.

This clone was seen a few times. V and J are TRBV27 and TRBJ2-7; D is possibly TRBD1 (5 bases). There are 15 residues in the CDR3. V lost 1 base and J lost 0, with 10 bases in between. CDR1 is MNHEY, CDR2 SMNVEV, per germline (reference sequence). CDR3 sequence: CASSLLAGSSYEQYF. The CDR3 coding sequence is TGTGCCAGCAGTTTATTGGCAGGGTCCTCCTACGAGCAGTACTTC.

The rearrangement links TRBV5-1 to TRBJ2-7; possibly TRBD2 for D (6 bases). Trimming removed 1 base at V and 6 bases at J, with 14 bases between. This CDR3 comprises 14 residues. Germline loops: CDR1 SGHRS, CDR2 YFSETQ. DNA of the CDR3: TGCGCCAGCAGCTTGTTGGAGGGGTTGGGCGAGCAGTACTTC. This gives the protein CASSLLEGLGEQYF. Complete variable domain (other parts from reference TRBV5-1 and TRBJ2-7): KAGVTQTPRYLIKTRGQQVTLSCSPISGHRSVSWYQQTPGQGLQFLFEYFSETQRNKGNFPGRFSGRQFSNSRSEMNVSTLELGDSALYLCASSLLEGLGEQYFGPGTRLTVT.

Here the CDR3 DNA reads TGTGCCAGCAGTTTCCCCCCGGCGGGGGGGCCACTTGAGCAGTTCTTC. Residues: CASSFPPAGGPLEQFF. The genes are TRBV28 and TRBJ2-1; 9 positions match TRBD2. The CDR3 has 16 amino acids. Germline CDR1 MDHEN, CDR2 SYDVKM. The V gene end was trimmed by 3 bases and the J gene end by 9 bases; junction bases not matched to a gene: 12.

V and J are TRBV5-1 and TRBJ1-2, with TRBD1 matching over 9 bases. The CDR3 runs to 12 residues. Trimming at V came to 7 bases and at J to 8 bases, leaving 6 bases not matched to a gene. Germline assignment: CDR1 SGHRS and CDR2 YFSETQ. The CDR3 spells CASRDRDPGYTF. CDR3 nucleotide sequence: TGCGCCAGCCGGGACAGGGATCCAGGCTACACCTTC.

This clone was observed a handful of times. The gene calls are TRBV27 and TRBJ2-7, with 9 bases matching TRBD2. V was clipped by 4 bases and J by 3 bases; unmatched bases: 4. The CDR3 runs to 14 residues. Germline CDR1 MNHEY, CDR2 SMNVEV (reference sequence). The CDR3 bases are TGTGCCAGCAGTTGGACTAGCGAGCTCTACGAGCAGTACTTC. Translating it yields CASSWTSELYEQYF.

CDR3 sequence: CASSPWDSSNYGYTF. The DNA of the CDR3 is TGTGCCAGCAGCCCTTGGGACAGCTCTAACTATGGCTACACCTTC. This chain uses TRBV11-2 with TRBJ1-2; the match to TRBD1 covers 7 bases. Germline CDR1 SGHAT, CDR2 FQNNGV. The V segment lost 5 bases and the J segment 0 bases; nucleotides outside the gene matches: 6. There are 15 residues in the CDR3.

The gene calls are TRBV2 and TRBJ2-7; D not resolved. The CDR3 length is 14 residues. V lost 7 bases to trimming and J lost 4 bases, with 17 bases between them. Germline assignment: CDR1 SNHLY and CDR2 FYNNEI. CDR3 bases: TGTGCCAGCATGGGTGAGGCCTACCCTTACGAGCAGTACTTC. Translated, it gives CASMGEAYPYEQYF.

The chain carries TRBV7-2 and TRBJ2-7; weak D call: TRBD2 (5 bases). Germline-derived CDR1 and CDR2 are SGHTA and FQGNSA. With 1 base removed from V and 3 bases from J, the gap between germline ends came to 13 bases. CDR3 length equals 15 residues. CDR3 DNA: TGTGCCAGCAGCTTAGTACTGGGAGAGGACTACGAGCAGTACTTC. Its protein product is CASSLVLGEDYEQYF.

The V call is TRBV4-2, the J call TRBJ1-5, with D unresolved. V was cut by 10 bases and J by 0 bases, with 10 bases left in between. The CDR3 is 13 amino acids. Germline loops: CDR1 LGHNA, CDR2 YNFKEQ. The CDR3 DNA follows: TGTGCCAACCTCAGTTATAGCAATCAGCCCCAGCATTTT. Translating it yields CANLSYSNQPQHF.

The chain carries TRBV28 and TRBJ2-3; D unclear. The V gene's germline CDR1 is MDHEN and CDR2 SYDVKM. V lost 7 bases and J 5 bases, leaving 13 bases between the germline ends. The CDR3 sequence is 13 residues long. The CDR3 DNA reads as TGTGCCAGCACCACACGGATCGGAGATACGCAGTATTTT. Its protein is CASTTRIGDTQYF.

For the CDR3, the DNA is TGTGCCACCAGCAGAGACGTAGGGGGAGAGACCCAGTACTTC. Translated, it gives CATSRDVGGETQYF. This chain links TRBV15 with TRBJ2-5; perhaps TRBD1 as D (6 bases). This CDR3 has 14 amino acids. V dropped 0 bases and J dropped 4 bases, with 9 bases sitting between them. CDR1 and CDR2 (germline): LNHNV, YYDKDF (reference sequence).

The rearrangement joins TRBV19 to TRBJ1-5; a possible D gene is TRBD1 (6 bases). The CDR3 consists of 14 residues. V gave up 4 bases and J gave up 7 bases, with 14 bases separating them. CDR1 is LNHDA and CDR2 is SQIVND in the germline V gene (reference sequence). The CDR3 reads CASSRAGDFQPQHF. In DNA, the CDR3 is TGTGCCAGTAGTAGGGCAGGGGATTTCCAGCCCCAGCATTTT.

The chain links TRBV6-6 to TRBJ1-1, with D perhaps matching TRBD1 (5 bases). Germline CDR1 reads MNHNY; CDR2 reads SVGAGI (reference sequence). This CDR3 comprises 13 residues. Trimming took off 6 bases at V and 3 bases at J, with 11 bases between the two ends. CDR3 sequence reads: CASSSVGDTEAFF. Here the CDR3 DNA reads TGTGCCAGCAGCTCTGTAGGGGACACTGAAGCTTTCTTT.